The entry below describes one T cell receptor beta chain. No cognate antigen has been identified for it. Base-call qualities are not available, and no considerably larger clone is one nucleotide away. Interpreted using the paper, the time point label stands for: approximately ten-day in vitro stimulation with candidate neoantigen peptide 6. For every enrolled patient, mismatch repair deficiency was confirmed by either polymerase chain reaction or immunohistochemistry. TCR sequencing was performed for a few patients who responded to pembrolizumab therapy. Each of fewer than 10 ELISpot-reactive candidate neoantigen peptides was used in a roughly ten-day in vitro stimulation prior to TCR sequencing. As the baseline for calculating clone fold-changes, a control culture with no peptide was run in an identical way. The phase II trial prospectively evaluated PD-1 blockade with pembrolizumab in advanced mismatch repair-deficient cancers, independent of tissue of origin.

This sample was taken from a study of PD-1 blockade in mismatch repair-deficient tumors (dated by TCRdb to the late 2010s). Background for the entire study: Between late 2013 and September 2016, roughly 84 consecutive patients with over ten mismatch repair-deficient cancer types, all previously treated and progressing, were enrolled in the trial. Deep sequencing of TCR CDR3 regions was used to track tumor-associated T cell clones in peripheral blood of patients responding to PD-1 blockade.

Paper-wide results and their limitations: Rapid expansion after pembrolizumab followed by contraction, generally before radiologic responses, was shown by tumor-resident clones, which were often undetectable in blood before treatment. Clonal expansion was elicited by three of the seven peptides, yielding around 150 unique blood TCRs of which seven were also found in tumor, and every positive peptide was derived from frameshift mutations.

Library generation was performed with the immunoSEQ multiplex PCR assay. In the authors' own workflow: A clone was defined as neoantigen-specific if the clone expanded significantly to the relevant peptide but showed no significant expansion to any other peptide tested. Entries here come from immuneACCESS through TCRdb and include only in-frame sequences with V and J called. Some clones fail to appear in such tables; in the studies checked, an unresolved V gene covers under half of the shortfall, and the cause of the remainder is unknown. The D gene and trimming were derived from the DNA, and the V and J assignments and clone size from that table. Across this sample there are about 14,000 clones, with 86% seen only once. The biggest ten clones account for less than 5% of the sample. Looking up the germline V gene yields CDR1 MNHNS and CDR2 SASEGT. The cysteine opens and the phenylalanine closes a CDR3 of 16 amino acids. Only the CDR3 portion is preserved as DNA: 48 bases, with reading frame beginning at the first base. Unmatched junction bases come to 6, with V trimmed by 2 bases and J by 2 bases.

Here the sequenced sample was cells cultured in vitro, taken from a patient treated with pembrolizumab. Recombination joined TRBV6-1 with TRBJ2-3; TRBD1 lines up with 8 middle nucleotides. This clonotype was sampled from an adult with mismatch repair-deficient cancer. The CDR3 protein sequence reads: CASSEYGQGFTDTQYF. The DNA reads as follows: TGTGCCAGCAGTGAATACGGACAGGGCTTCACAGATACGCAGTATTTT.